This TCR beta chain was documented in a study of cytomegalovirus exposure and HLA in healthy donors. The PCR was carried out with 60 Vbeta primers and 13 Jbeta primers. Produced via immunoSEQ multiplex PCR; TCRdb's table is partial and in-frame only. The table shows approximately 170,000 clones, with over 60% occurring only once. Study conclusions and caveats: There were 164 TCR beta chains listed as cytomegalovirus-associated.

As concerns this clone: Its target is not known.

This CDR3 is 17 amino acids long. CDR1 and CDR2 from the germline V gene are SGHVS and FQNEAQ. Trimming removed 5 bases from V and 0 bases from J; junction bases left unmatched: 12. This sequence joins TRBV7-8 and TRBJ1-1; TRBD1 matches 7 bases. The sequencing input was PBMCs. The TCR originated in a woman aged 45-59 years in good health and CMV-seronegative. The CDR3 sequence is CASSGRTGTAMNTEAFF. The CDR3 nucleotides are TGTGCCAGCAGCGGCCGGACGGGGACAGCCATGAACACTGAAGCTTTCTTT.